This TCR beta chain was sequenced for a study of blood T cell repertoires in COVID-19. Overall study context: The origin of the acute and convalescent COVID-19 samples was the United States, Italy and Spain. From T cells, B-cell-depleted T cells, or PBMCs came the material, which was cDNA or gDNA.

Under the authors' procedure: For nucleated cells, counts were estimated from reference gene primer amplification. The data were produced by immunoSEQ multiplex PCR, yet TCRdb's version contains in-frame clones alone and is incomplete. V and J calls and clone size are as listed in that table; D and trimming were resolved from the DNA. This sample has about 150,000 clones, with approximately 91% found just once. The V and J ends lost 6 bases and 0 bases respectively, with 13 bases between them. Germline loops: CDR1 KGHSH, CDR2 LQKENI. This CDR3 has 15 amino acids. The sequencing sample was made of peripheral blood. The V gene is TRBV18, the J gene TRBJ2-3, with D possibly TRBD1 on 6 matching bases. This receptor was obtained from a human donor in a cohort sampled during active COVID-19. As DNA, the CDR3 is TGTGCCAGCTCGTCCCTTCAGGGGAGCACAGATACGCAGTATTTT. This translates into CASSSLQGSTDTQYF. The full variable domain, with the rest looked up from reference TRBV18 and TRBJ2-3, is NAGVMQNPRHLVRRRGQEARLRCSPMKGHSHVYWYRQLPEEGLKFMVYLQKENIIDESGMPKERFSAEFPKEGPSILRIQQVVRGDSAAYFCASSSLQGSTDTQYFGPGTRLTVL.